Following are 11 T cell receptor beta chains from one sample sequenced in a study of blood T cell repertoires in COVID-19. Profiled with immunoSEQ multiplex PCR; TCRdb holds only in-frame clones, not every one. The sample has roughly 250,000 clones, about four fifths seen once; the top ten hold around 2.9%. The sequencing input was peripheral blood. Receptor source: a woman aged 55-70 years with active or convalescent COVID-19.

The DNA of the CDR3 is TGTGCCACCAGCAGATGGGGACAGGGGGCGCATCAGTACTTC. Translation: CATSRWGQGAHQYF. V usage is TRBV15 and J usage is TRBJ2-7; 12 bases match TRBD1. V shed 2 bases, J shed 10 bases, and the junction held 6 bases outside the gene matches. This CDR3 has 14 amino acids. CDR1 is LNHNV, CDR2 YYDKDF, per germline (reference sequence).

V is TRBV6-5 and J is TRBJ2-7; D is perhaps TRBD2 (6 bases). Trimming removed 4 bases from V and 6 bases from J, with 10 bases in between. The germline gives CDR1 MNHEY, CDR2 SVGAGI. The CDR3 is 12 residues long. The DNA for the CDR3 is TGTGCCAGCAGTTCGGGGGTTTCCGAGCAGTACTTC. Translation: CASSSGVSEQYF.

This clone showed up just once. The V gene is TRBV7-3, the J gene TRBJ2-1; 12 nucleotides agree with TRBD2. The CDR3 sequence is 18 residues long. Losses at the gene ends were 5 bases for V and 0 bases for J; bases not matched to a gene: 8. Germline CDR1 and CDR2: SGHTA and FQGTGA. The CDR3 loop reads CASSRTSGGQNSYNEQFF. The CDR3 nucleotides read TGTGCCAGCAGCCGTACTAGCGGGGGGCAGAACTCCTACAATGAGCAGTTCTTC.

This rearrangement joins TRBV11-2 to TRBJ2-7, with D tentatively TRBD2 (6 bases). The CDR3 totals 15 residues. V was trimmed by 3 bases and J by 2 bases, leaving 14 bases between them. CDR1 is SGHAT, CDR2 FQNNGV, per germline. As DNA, the CDR3 is TGTGCCAGCAGCTTGATACCGGGACTCGCCTACGAGCAGTACTTC. This codes for CASSLIPGLAYEQYF.

The V and J genes are TRBV4-2 and TRBJ1-2; D unresolved. Trimming pared 1 base from V and 4 bases from J, leaving 13 bases between. The germline gives CDR1 LGHNA, CDR2 YNFKEQ. The CDR3 consists of 15 residues. DNA for the CDR3: TGTGCCAGCAGCCAAGGTCCCGGCGGATCCTATGGCTACACCTTC. The encoded protein is CASSQGPGGSYGYTF.

A few counts support this clone. The CDR3 spells CASSLSFGGFYEQYF. The CDR3 region has the DNA TGTGCCAGCAGCCTTTCATTCGGGGGGTTCTACGAGCAGTACTTC. The chain uses TRBV6-5 and TRBJ2-7, with 7 bases fitting TRBD2. Germline trimming cut 6 bases from V and 3 bases from J; bases unmatched to any gene: 11. CDR1 and CDR2 (germline): MNHEY, SVGAGI. The CDR3 spans 15 residues.

The V and J genes are TRBV10-3 and TRBJ1-5; D gene ambiguous. Trimming left V 4 bases short and J 4 bases short, with 8 bases between. Germline lookup yields CDR1 ENHRY and CDR2 SYGVKD. CDR3 length: 13 residues. The CDR3 coding sequence is TGTGCCATCAGTGGTATAGAGAATCAGCCCCAGCATTTT. Translated, it gives CAISGIENQPQHF.

The gene calls are TRBV18 and TRBJ2-1; 7 bases line up with TRBD1. V dropped 2 bases and J dropped 6; count of bases not matched to a gene: 7. This CDR3 contains 15 residues. CDR1 is KGHSH and CDR2 is LQKENI in the germline V gene. CDR3 nucleotide sequence: TGTGCCAGCTCACCAACGAGACAGGGCGGCAATGAGCAGTTCTTC. This sequence encodes CASSPTRQGGNEQFF. The variable domain in full, completed from reference TRBV18 and TRBJ2-1, reads NAGVMQNPRHLVRRRGQEARLRCSPMKGHSHVYWYRQLPEEGLKFMVYLQKENIIDESGMPKERFSAEFPKEGPSILRIQQVVRGDSAAYFCASSPTRQGGNEQFFGPGTRLTVL.

The chain employs TRBV9 and TRBJ1-5, with a tentative D call TRBD1 (5 bases). Trimming removed 1 base at V and 5 bases at J, with 13 bases between. There are 15 residues in the CDR3. The germline V gene has CDR1 SGDLS and CDR2 YYNGEE. CDR3 DNA sequence: TGTGCCAGCAGCGTAACAGGTCAAAGGGATCAGCCCCAGCATTTT. Translating gives CASSVTGQRDQPQHF.

This chain uses TRBV5-1 with TRBJ1-2; TRBD1 aligns across 11 bases. The CDR3 contains 14 residues. The V and J ends lost 2 bases and 8 bases, in that order; junction bases with no gene match: 5. Germline V gene data show CDR1 as SGHRS and CDR2 as YFSETQ. DNA for the CDR3: TGCGCCAGCAGCTTATCGGGGACAGGGGGAGGCTACACCTTC. It is translated as CASSLSGTGGGYTF.

This CDR3 reads CATDAGQGTNEKLFF. CDR3 in DNA: TGTGCCACAGACGCGGGACAGGGGACTAATGAAAAACTGTTTTTT. This chain links TRBV19 with TRBJ1-4; 10 bases line up with TRBD1. V shed 10 bases and J 2 bases; nucleotides not matched to a gene: 7. The CDR3 covers 15 residues. Germline V gene sequence: CDR1 LNHDA, CDR2 SQIVND (reference sequence).